This is a list of T cell receptor beta chains from one sample in a study of blood T cell repertoires in COVID-19. Repertoires were generated with immunoSEQ multiplex PCR, while TCRdb's copy carries only in-frame clones and drops some. The profile shows 200,000 to 250,000 clones, 85% of them singletons. What was sequenced was peripheral blood. These receptors originate from a man aged 35 to 55 with acute or convalescent COVID-19. Both conserved end residues are part of each CDR3. The D gene is left open where the match is weak. The size entry is marked missing in some rows and otherwise reads once, few, many or a size class.

CASSRTGGESGNTIYF TGTGCCAGCAGTCGGACAGGGGGCGAATCTGGAAACACCATATATTTT once TRBD1 TRBJ1-3 TRBV2
CASRKTGETYEQYF TGTGCCAGCCGGAAGACAGGGGAAACCTACGAGCAGTACTTC . TRBD1 TRBJ2-7 TRBV5-4
CSVGGGKTYEQYF TGCAGCGTTGGGGGGGGAAAGACCTACGAGCAGTACTTC . TRBD2 TRBJ2-7 TRBV29-1
CASLGQANTEAFF TGTGCCAGTTTGGGGCAAGCGAACACTGAAGCTTTCTTT . . TRBJ1-1 TRBV19
CASSRGQGATPGANVLTF TGTGCTAGCAGCCGAGGACAGGGGGCGACCCCTGGGGCCAACGTCCTGACTTTC . TRBD1 TRBJ2-6 TRBV7-7
CATSEGDRGSYNEQFF TGTGCCACCAGTGAAGGGGACAGGGGGTCCTACAATGAGCAGTTCTTC . TRBD1 TRBJ2-1 TRBV24-1
CASSLAAEAFF TGTGCCAGCAGCTTGGCCGCTGAAGCTTTCTTT . . TRBJ1-1 TRBV5-6
CASSLHPGETQYF TGTGCCAGCAGCCTCCACCCGGGGGAGACCCAGTACTTC . . TRBJ2-5 TRBV7-3
CASSRDKIGELFF TGTGCCAGCAGCCGCGACAAGATCGGGGAGCTGTTTTTT . . TRBJ2-2 TRBV7-9
CATSNRDNEQFF TGTGCCACCAGCAACAGGGACAATGAGCAGTTCTTC . . TRBJ2-1 TRBV24-1
CASSLERGGPETQYF TGTGCCAGCAGCCTGGAGCGGGGGGGCCCAGAGACCCAGTACTTC . TRBD2 TRBJ2-5 TRBV4-2
CASSQDRASGGKNEQFF TGCGCCAGCAGCCAAGATAGGGCTAGCGGGGGTAAAAATGAGCAGTTCTTC . TRBD2 TRBJ2-1 TRBV4-1
CASGSATGNTEAFF TGTGCTAGTGGTTCCGCGACAGGCAACACTGAAGCTTTCTTT . . TRBJ1-1 TRBV12-5
CASSYGLDYEQYF TGTGCCAGCAGTTATGGACTCGACTACGAGCAGTACTTC once . TRBJ2-7 TRBV6-2/TRBV6-3
CASSPILGQETQYF TGTGCCAGCTCACCAATTCTAGGTCAAGAGACCCAGTACTTC . . TRBJ2-5 TRBV18
CASSLRGNYGYTF TGTGCCAGCAGCTTAAGGGGTAACTATGGCTACACCTTC . . TRBJ1-2 TRBV7-2
CAWKGGQGRYTEAFF TGTGCCTGGAAAGGGGGCCAGGGGAGATACACTGAAGCTTTCTTT . TRBD1 TRBJ1-1 TRBV30
CASSQEQGINSPLHF TGCGCCAGCAGCCAAGAACAGGGGATTAATTCACCCCTCCACTTT . TRBD1 TRBJ1-6 TRBV4-1
CAWSVPRSTSGNTIYF TGTGCCTGGAGTGTACCCAGGTCGACCTCTGGAAACACCATATATTTT few . TRBJ1-3 TRBV30
CASSITGTSSPDTQYF TGCGCCAGCAGCATCACAGGGACATCAAGCCCAGATACGCAGTATTTT . . TRBJ2-3 TRBV5-1
CASSQDRAGELFF TGCGCCAGCAGCCAAGATCGAGCCGGGGAGCTGTTTTTT . . TRBJ2-2 TRBV4-3
CASSPGGTGDGNTIYF TGCGCCAGCAGCCCCGGAGGGACAGGGGATGGTAACACCATATATTTT . TRBD1 TRBJ1-3 TRBV5-1
CASSSGLVRNEQFF TGTGCCAGCAGCTCCGGACTAGTACGCAATGAGCAGTTCTTC . TRBD2 TRBJ2-1 TRBV7-2
CASSPQVVSEQYF TGTGCCAGCAGCCCTCAGGTGGTAAGCGAGCAGTACTTC . . TRBJ2-7 TRBV6-6
CASSYGGQGMGSPLHF TGTGCCAGCAGTTACGGCGGACAGGGAATGGGTTCACCCCTCCACTTT . TRBD1 TRBJ1-6 TRBV6-5
CASSESGGLPNTEAFF TGTGCCAGCAGCGAATCCGGCGGGCTCCCGAACACTGAAGCTTTCTTT few . TRBJ1-1 TRBV7-2
CASTRRSNSPLHF TGTGCCAGTACGCGACGGAGTAATTCACCCCTCCACTTT . . TRBJ1-6 TRBV19
CASSPRQVGTEAFF TGTGCCAGCAGCCCTCGACAGGTGGGCACTGAAGCTTTCTTT . . TRBJ1-1 TRBV7-9
CATGGVLQETQYF TGTGCCACCGGGGGGGTCCTCCAAGAGACCCAGTACTTC . TRBD2 TRBJ2-5 TRBV2
CASRVSLSNQPQHF TGTGCCAGCAGGGTCTCACTGAGCAATCAGCCCCAGCATTTT . . TRBJ1-5 TRBV6-5
CASRGQGVDGYTF TGTGCCAGCAGGGGACAGGGGGTGGATGGCTACACCTTC few TRBD1 TRBJ1-2 TRBV3-1/TRBV3-2
CASSPVWGRADQPQHF TGTGCCAGCAGCCCCGTCTGGGGCAGGGCCGATCAGCCCCAGCATTTT . . TRBJ1-5 TRBV28
CASSLEGVTDTQYF TGTGCCAGCAGCTTGGAAGGGGTCACAGATACGCAGTATTTT . . TRBJ2-3 TRBV5-4
CASSPPDSLGNTEAFF TGTGCCAGCAGTCCCCCGGACAGTCTAGGGAACACTGAAGCTTTCTTT . . TRBJ1-1 TRBV28
CASSAVVAPSTDTQYF TGTGCCAGCAGTGCCGTAGTAGCCCCTAGCACAGATACGCAGTATTTT . . TRBJ2-3 TRBV6-1
CASTIGGVSEAFF TGTGCCAGCACCATCGGGGGGGTCTCAGAAGCTTTCTTT . . TRBJ1-1 TRBV5-6
CASSLGGNTEAFF TGTGCCAGCAGCTTGGGGGGGAACACTGAAGCTTTCTTT once . TRBJ1-1 TRBV2
CASSIEAGSYNEQFF TGTGCCAGTAGTATAGAAGCGGGGTCCTACAATGAGCAGTTCTTC . TRBD2 TRBJ2-1 TRBV19
CASSLQGGEQFF TGTGCCAGCAGCTTGCAGGGTGGCGAGCAGTTCTTC . . TRBJ2-1 TRBV5-6